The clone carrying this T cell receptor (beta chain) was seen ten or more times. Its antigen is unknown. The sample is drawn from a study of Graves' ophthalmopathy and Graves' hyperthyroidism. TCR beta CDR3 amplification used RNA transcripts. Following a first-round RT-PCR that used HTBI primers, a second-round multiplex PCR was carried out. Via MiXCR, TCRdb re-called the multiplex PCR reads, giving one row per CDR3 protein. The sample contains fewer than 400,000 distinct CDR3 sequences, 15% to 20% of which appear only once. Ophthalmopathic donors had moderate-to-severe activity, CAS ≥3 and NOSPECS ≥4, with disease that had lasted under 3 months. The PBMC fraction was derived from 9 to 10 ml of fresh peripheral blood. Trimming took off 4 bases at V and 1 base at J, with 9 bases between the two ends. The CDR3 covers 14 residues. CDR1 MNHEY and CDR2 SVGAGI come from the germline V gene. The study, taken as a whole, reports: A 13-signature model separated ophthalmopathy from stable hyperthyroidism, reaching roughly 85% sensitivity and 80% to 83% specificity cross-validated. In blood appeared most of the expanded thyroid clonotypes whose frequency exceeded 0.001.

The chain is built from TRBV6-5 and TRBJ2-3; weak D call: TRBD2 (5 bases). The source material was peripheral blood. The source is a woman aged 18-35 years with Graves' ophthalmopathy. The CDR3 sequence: CASSLGVGTDTQYF. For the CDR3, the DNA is TGTGCCAGCAGTTTGGGAGTGGGCACAGATACGCAGTATTTT.